This record covers a single TCR beta chain. Antigen: not known. The CDR3 is 15 residues long. V gave up 10 bases and J gave up 2 bases; unmatched junction bases: 13. Per the germline V gene, CDR1 is WNHNN and CDR2 is SYGVQD (reference sequence). These data originate in a study of cytomegalovirus exposure and HLA in healthy donors. Study results and limitations: Clonal expansion, a later analysis showed, was greater in HLA-associated TCR beta chains than in equally common others. An apparent linkage of common viral pathogens to several of the most significant clusters emerged in a later analysis. In vitro checks showed that a few CMV-associated chains really do target CMV antigens. Being productive about 90% or about 30% of the time was typical of most TCR beta V segments in an earlier analysis.

13 Jbeta primers and 60 Vbeta primers were used for the PCR. The data were produced by immunoSEQ multiplex PCR, yet TCRdb's version contains in-frame clones alone and is incomplete. The sample includes about 160,000 clones, about 82% seen only once; the top ten take approximately 7%. The sample comprised PBMCs. The receptor was isolated from a woman in her twenties or thirties in good health and CMV-seropositive. The V gene is TRBV10-1, the J gene TRBJ1-1; 7 nucleotides agree with TRBD1. The DNA for the CDR3 is TGCGCCAACACCGCCGCGGGACAGCTTAACACTGAAGCTTTCTTT. Translation gives CANTAAGQLNTEAFF.